The 10 T cell receptor beta chains listed next were all sequenced from one sample in a study of identifying expanded T cells in peripheral blood. Generated by immunoSEQ multiplex PCR, the TCRdb table keeps only in-frame clones and is missing some. The data contain some 120,000 clones, over 65% of them singletons. Sequenced input: blood. These receptors all stem from a person aged 18 to 69 in good health.

DNA for the CDR3: TGTGCCAGCAGTGGCCAGGTGAGCTCCTACGAGCAGTACTTC. Translated, it gives CASSGQVSSYEQYF. The chain recombines TRBV2 with TRBJ2-7; no reliable D call. V was clipped by 4 bases and J by 0 bases, with 10 bases between them. Germline CDR1 and CDR2: SNHLY and FYNNEI. The CDR3 covers 14 residues.

The chain recombines TRBV9 with TRBJ2-7; maybe TRBD1 (5 bases). The CDR3 runs to 13 residues. Germline V gene lookup returns CDR1 SGDLS and CDR2 YYNGEE. Trimming left V 5 bases short and J 4 bases short, with 13 bases between. The CDR3 region is CASSKAGQYEQYF. DNA of the CDR3: TGTGCCAGCAGTAAGGCAGGGCAATACGAGCAGTACTTC.

The genes are TRBV6-5 and TRBJ2-3; the D gene could be TRBD1 or TRBD2 (5 bases each). Between the trimmed V and J ends, which lost 4 bases and 1 base, there was a span of 12 bases. CDR3 length: 15 residues. Germline V gene lookup returns CDR1 MNHEY and CDR2 SVGAGI. The CDR3 sequence: CASSSVGRGTDTQYF. In nucleotides, the CDR3 is TGTGCCAGCAGTTCGGTGGGGCGGGGCACAGATACGCAGTATTTT.

The chain links TRBV2 to TRBJ1-5, with D unresolved. Looked up from germline, CDR1 is SNHLY and CDR2 is FYNNEI. The germline V and J ends were trimmed by 6 bases and 0 bases, with 12 bases remaining between them. The CDR3 covers 15 residues. The CDR3 protein is CASSGVGHSNQPQHF. CDR3 nucleotide sequence: TGTGCCAGCAGCGGGGTAGGTCATAGCAATCAGCCCCAGCATTTT.

The chain is built from TRBV7-2 and TRBJ1-5; D perhaps matches TRBD1 (6 bases). CDR1 and CDR2 from the germline V gene are SGHTA and FQGNSA. V gave up 1 base and J gave up 7 bases, with 11 bases separating them. The CDR3 runs to 14 residues. The CDR3 bases are TGTGCCAGCAGCTTAGTGGGGGCGGAACAGCCCCAGCATTTT. This codes for CASSLVGAEQPQHF. Supplemented by reference TRBV7-2 and TRBJ1-5, the full variable domain reads GAGVSQSPSNKVTEKGKDVELRCDPISGHTALYWYRQSLGQGLEFLIYFQGNSAPDKSGLPSDRFSAERTGGSVSTLTIQRTQQEDSAVYLCASSLVGAEQPQHFGDGTRLSIL.

The chain has TRBV13 and TRBJ1-1; TRBD1 might be the D (6 bases). The CDR3 is 13 residues long. Germline V gives CDR1 PRHDT, CDR2 FYEKMQ (reference sequence). The V end lost 8 bases, the J end lost 4 bases, and 14 bases lay between the germline ends. The CDR3 reads CASLNLRGTEAFF. The CDR3 bases are TGTGCCAGCCTCAATCTCAGGGGCACTGAAGCTTTCTTT.

The rearrangement uses TRBV7-3 and TRBJ2-5, with 7 bases aligning to TRBD2. CDR1 and CDR2 from the germline V gene are SGHTA and FQGTGA. V lost 8 bases and J lost 0; bases outside the gene matches: 3. The CDR3 sequence is 13 residues long. CDR3 sequence reads: CASSRGDQETQYF. The DNA for the CDR3 is TGTGCCAGCTCACGGGGGGACCAAGAGACCCAGTACTTC.

The gene calls are TRBV9 and TRBJ2-7; D ambiguous. The length of the CDR3 is 11 residues. Trimming removed 7 bases from V and 5 bases from J, with 10 bases in between. Germline loops: CDR1 SGDLS, CDR2 YYNGEE. The CDR3 sequence: CASLLRDEQYF. The CDR3 bases are TGTGCCAGCCTATTACGAGACGAGCAGTACTTC.

V is TRBV11-3 and J is TRBJ2-7; D perhaps matches TRBD1 (5 bases). The CDR3 consists of 14 residues. The germline V and J ends were trimmed by 2 bases and 2 bases, with 10 bases remaining between them. Germline-derived CDR1 and CDR2 are SGHNT and YENEEA. The CDR3 coding sequence is TGTGCCAGCAGCTTACTGGACATGACCTACGAGCAGTACTTC. It codes for CASSLLDMTYEQYF.

The chain joins TRBV10-3 to TRBJ1-1, with a possible D match to TRBD1 (5 bases). With 3 bases removed from V and 4 bases from J, the gap between germline ends came to 9 bases. The CDR3 loop spans 13 amino acids. Looked up from germline, CDR1 is ENHRY and CDR2 is SYGVKD. The CDR3 loop is CAISEAGSTEAFF. The CDR3 DNA sequence: TGTGCCATCAGTGAAGCAGGGAGCACTGAAGCTTTCTTT.